These 27 T cell receptor beta chains were sequenced from one sample in a study of cytomegalovirus exposure and HLA in healthy donors. The PCR made use of 60 Vbeta and 13 Jbeta primers. Profiled with immunoSEQ multiplex PCR; TCRdb holds only in-frame clones, not every one. The sample has about 150,000 clones, 9.7% seen once. Specimen: PBMCs. The receptor set was obtained from a man aged 50-59 years in good health and CMV-seronegative.

The gene calls are TRBV28 and TRBJ1-1, with D unclear. Trimming removed 6 bases at V and 2 bases at J, with 7 bases between. From germline, CDR1 is MDHEN and CDR2 SYDVKM. This CDR3 comprises 12 residues. The CDR3 reads CASSLGNTEAFF. The CDR3 nucleotides read TGTGCCAGCAGCCTAGGCAACACTGAAGCTTTCTTT.

This chain uses TRBV11-2 with TRBJ2-5, with TRBD2 as a possible D gene (6 bases). This CDR3 comprises 13 residues. The V gene lost 8 bases and the J gene lost 3 bases, with 13 bases spanning the gap. Germline-derived CDR1 and CDR2 are SGHAT and FQNNGV. CDR3 sequence reads: CASEETREETQYF. In DNA, the CDR3 is TGTGCCAGCGAGGAGACTAGAGAAGAGACCCAGTACTTC. The full variable domain, in which reference TRBV11-2 and TRBJ2-5 provide the parts outside the CDR3, is EAGVAQSPRYKIIEKRQSVAFWCNPISGHATLYWYQQILGQGPKLLIQFQNNGVVDDSQLPKDRFSAERLKGVDSTLKIQPAKLEDSAVYLCASEETREETQYFGPGTRLLVL.

The CDR3 DNA is TGTGCCAGCAGCTTGGTCTCAGATACGCAGTATTTT. Protein: CASSLVSDTQYF. The chain links TRBV5-4 to TRBJ2-3, with D hard to call. CDR1 and CDR2 (germline): SGHNT, YYREEE (reference sequence). V was pared by 0 bases and J by 4 bases, with 3 bases between. The CDR3 totals 12 residues.

The chain links TRBV29-1 to TRBJ1-1; D gene uncertain. The CDR3 extends over 14 amino acids. V lost 3 bases and J 0 bases, leaving 11 bases between the germline ends. CDR1 SQVTM and CDR2 ANQGSEA come from the germline V gene. The chain's CDR3 is CSVDRSSLNTEAFF. CDR3 bases: TGCAGCGTTGATCGAAGCTCGCTGAACACTGAAGCTTTCTTT.

V gene TRBV5-5 combines with J gene TRBJ2-7; no reliable D call. V was cut by 7 bases and J by 1 base, with 9 bases left in between. Germline CDR1 SGHKS, CDR2 YYEKEE (reference sequence). The CDR3 spans 12 residues. The CDR3 protein is CASAYISYEQYF. DNA of the CDR3: TGTGCCAGCGCCTATATATCCTACGAGCAGTACTTC.

This clone was observed a handful of times. The rearrangement joins TRBV30 to TRBJ1-3; D is ambiguous. Per the germline V gene, CDR1 is GTSNPN and CDR2 is SVGIG (reference sequence). Trimming took off 6 bases at V and 3 bases at J, with 12 bases between the two ends. The CDR3 is made up of 13 amino acids. The DNA of the CDR3 is TGTGCCTGCCCTGATGGGCTTGGAAACACCATATATTTT. It is translated as CACPDGLGNTIYF.

The chain combines TRBV5-1 with TRBJ2-3; D is undetermined. Trimming pared 4 bases from V and 2 bases from J, leaving 11 bases between. This CDR3 is built from 14 residues. Germline V gives CDR1 SGHRS, CDR2 YFSETQ. The CDR3 reads CASSPNVVTDTQYF. The CDR3 coding sequence is TGCGCCAGCAGCCCCAACGTAGTCACAGATACGCAGTATTTT.

The chain combines TRBV6-5 with TRBJ1-4; possible D gene TRBD1, 5 bases. The germline gives CDR1 MNHEY, CDR2 SVGAGI. V was trimmed by 4 bases and J by 8 bases, leaving 14 bases between them. This CDR3 region has 14 residues. CDR3 protein: CASSSPKGPEKLFF. DNA of the CDR3: TGTGCCAGCAGTTCACCCAAGGGGCCGGAAAAACTGTTTTTT.

This sequence joins TRBV5-6 and TRBJ1-2; D is undetermined. Trimming took off 1 base at V and 7 bases at J, with 8 bases between the two ends. This CDR3 is built from 12 residues. CDR1 and CDR2 (germline): SGHDT, YYEEEE. The CDR3 nucleotides are TGTGCCAGCAGCTTGTATCGGGGTGGCTACACCTTC. Translated: CASSLYRGGYTF.

This clone was seen more than once but under ten times. This chain joins TRBV9 and TRBJ2-6, with no clear D. Germline assignment: CDR1 SGDLS and CDR2 YYNGEE. CDR3 length: 15 amino acids. Trimming stripped 3 bases from V and 0 bases from J, with 7 bases between. The CDR3 DNA follows: TGTGCCAGCAGCGCGTGGCTCTCTGGGGCCAACGTCCTGACTTTC. This translates into CASSAWLSGANVLTF.

CDR3 amino acids: CASSAQGTSGRGTQETQYF. CDR3 nucleotide sequence: TGTGCCAGCAGTGCGCAGGGGACTAGCGGGAGGGGAACCCAAGAGACCCAGTACTTC. V usage is TRBV21-1 and J usage is TRBJ2-5; the table's D call, TRBD2, has no DNA check behind it. TRBV21-1 is a pseudogene locus. The CDR3 consists of 19 residues.

This clone was seen only a few times. Additional DNA sequences in this sample encode the identical CDR3. V is TRBV5-1 and J is TRBJ2-3; D is uncertain. V was trimmed by 4 bases and J by 2 bases, leaving 5 bases between them. The CDR3 has 12 residues. Germline lookup yields CDR1 SGHRS and CDR2 YFSETQ. DNA of the CDR3: TGCGCCAGCAGCCCCAACACAGATACGCAGTATTTT. This gives the protein CASSPNTDTQYF.

The sample holds a few counts of this clone. The V and J genes are TRBV18 and TRBJ1-1; 7 nucleotides line up with TRBD1. V was pared by 4 bases and J by 3 bases, with 5 bases of the junction left unmatched. There are 14 residues in the CDR3. From germline, CDR1 is KGHSH and CDR2 LQKENI. CDR3 in amino acids: CASSQSRGHTEAFF. The CDR3 DNA sequence: TGTGCCAGCTCACAAAGTAGGGGGCACACTGAAGCTTTCTTT.

Worth noting for this clone: The junction differs from germline at one of its ends, possibly a read error. Other nucleotide sequences from this sample produce the same CDR3. The V and J genes are TRBV2 and TRBJ2-5, with 10 nucleotides matching TRBD1. CDR3 size: 14 residues. CDR1 is SNHLY, CDR2 FYNNEI, per germline. CDR3 sequence: CASRHGQGEETQYF. The CDR3 nucleotides are TGCGCCAGCCGGCACGGACAGGGGGAAGAGACCCAGTACTTC.

This clone has a handful of counts. The chain links TRBV6-4 to TRBJ2-4; TRBD2 might be the D (6 bases). The germline V gene encodes CDR1 MRHNA and CDR2 SNTAGT. The ends were cut back, 8 bases at V and 8 bases at J, with 19 bases in the middle. This CDR3 has 14 residues. In DNA form, the CDR3 reads TGTGCCAGCCCGGACCCGACTAGGACGGACATTCAGTACTTC. Its protein product is CASPDPTRTDIQYF.

This clone appeared a few times. The CDR3 bases are TGTGCCAGTCAACCGGGACAGGGGGCTCGGGAGCAGTACTTC. Translated, it gives CASQPGQGAREQYF. The V gene is TRBV2, the J gene TRBJ2-7; TRBD1 matches at 12 bases. Looked up from germline, CDR1 is SNHLY and CDR2 is FYNNEI. The CDR3 loop spans 14 amino acids. The junction had 10 bases not matched to a gene; V was cut back by 9 bases and J by 7 bases.

This clone has a handful of counts. This chain joins TRBV19 and TRBJ1-1, with TRBD1 matching 7 bases. CDR3 length: 15 residues. CDR1 and CDR2 from the germline V gene are LNHDA and SQIVND (reference sequence). Unmatched junction bases numbered 6, after V lost 5 bases and J lost 0 bases. The CDR3 region is CASSPRDRMNTEAFF. In DNA form, the CDR3 reads TGTGCCAGTAGTCCCCGGGACAGAATGAACACTGAAGCTTTCTTT.

This clone was seen a few times. The rearrangement uses TRBV28 and TRBJ2-3; 7 bases fit TRBD2. This CDR3 region has 15 residues. Per the germline V gene, CDR1 is MDHEN and CDR2 is SYDVKM. The J segment lost 4 bases and the V segment lost 7 bases, leaving 11 bases of the junction unmatched. The CDR3 nucleotides are TGTGCCAGCACCGGCCGGGGACGGGGGGCAGATACGCAGTATTTT. Amino acid sequence: CASTGRGRGADTQYF.

A few counts support this clone. The genes are TRBV5-4 and TRBJ2-7, with 10 bases fitting TRBD1. Trimming removed 3 bases from V and 5 bases from J; junction bases left unmatched: 2. CDR3 size: 13 residues. The germline V gene encodes CDR1 SGHNT and CDR2 YYREEE (reference sequence). In nucleotides, the CDR3 is TGTGCCAGCAGCTACGACAGGGGGCACGAGCAGTACTTC. Its translation: CASSYDRGHEQYF. The full variable domain, completed using reference TRBV5-4 and TRBJ2-7, is ETGVTQSPTHLIKTRGQQVTLRCSSQSGHNTVSWYQQALGQGPQFIFQYYREEENGRGNFPPRFSGLQFPNYSSELNVNALELDDSALYLCASSYDRGHEQYFGPGTRLTVT.

This clone came up a few times. This rearrangement joins TRBV19 to TRBJ2-7; 7 bases align to TRBD2. The CDR3 is made up of 14 amino acids. V dropped 7 bases and J dropped 1; count of bases not matched to a gene: 7. Germline loops: CDR1 LNHDA, CDR2 SQIVND (reference sequence). CDR3 amino acids: CASNLKRGSYEQYF. CDR3 bases: TGTGCCAGTAATTTGAAGCGGGGATCCTACGAGCAGTACTTC.

This clone turned up a few times. The rearrangement uses TRBV5-4 and TRBJ2-3, with 7 positions matching TRBD2. After removal of 4 bases from V and 0 bases from J, the junction contained 8 bases not matched to a gene. There are 16 residues in the CDR3. Looked up from germline, CDR1 is SGHNT and CDR2 is YYREEE (reference sequence). As DNA, the CDR3 is TGTGCCAGCAGCCCTCAGACTAGCTCTAGCACAGATACGCAGTATTTT. It translates to CASSPQTSSSTDTQYF.

This clone was counted a few times. The CDR3 DNA is TGTGCCAGTAGTATCCCGGGAGGGGGTAACACTGAAGCTTTCTTT. It encodes CASSIPGGGNTEAFF. The chain joins TRBV19 to TRBJ1-1, with a weak D call TRBD1 (6 bases). V dropped 3 bases and J dropped 2 bases, with 13 bases sitting between them. Germline loops: CDR1 LNHDA, CDR2 SQIVND (reference sequence). The CDR3 extends over 15 amino acids.

This clone has more than one count but fewer than ten. Other DNA sequences of this sample code for an identical CDR3. The chain has TRBV5-6 and TRBJ2-7; D call uncertain. The V end was cut by 0 bases, the J end by 4 bases, with 5 bases between. CDR3 length: 12 residues. Germline V gives CDR1 SGHDT, CDR2 YYEEEE. The CDR3 DNA follows: TGTGCCAGCAGCTTGGACAAATACGAGCAGTACTTC. It is translated as CASSLDKYEQYF. The full variable domain, completed using reference TRBV5-6 and TRBJ2-7, is DAGVTQSPTHLIKTRGQQVTLRCSPKSGHDTVSWYQQALGQGPQFIFQYYEEEERQRGNFPDRFSGHQFPNYSSELNVNALLLGDSALYLCASSLDKYEQYFGPGTRLTVT.

This clone has just a few counts. The V gene is TRBV30, the J gene TRBJ2-7, with a possible D match to TRBD2 (6 bases). Germline CDR1 and CDR2: GTSNPN and SVGIG (reference sequence). This CDR3 is 16 amino acids long. V was pared by 0 bases and J by 5 bases, with 20 bases between. CDR3 sequence (DNA): TGTGCCTGGAGTGTACGTCGTAACGGGAGAAAGGACGAGCAGTACTTC. Protein sequence: CAWSVRRNGRKDEQYF.

This clone was detected a few times. The rearrangement uses TRBV5-1 and TRBJ2-2; 7 bases map to TRBD2. This CDR3 region has 17 residues. V was clipped by 1 base and J by 3 bases; unmatched bases: 9. CDR1 and CDR2 from the germline V gene are SGHRS and YFSETQ. CDR3 nucleotides: TGCGCCAGCAGCTTGAATGGGTTCGGGGGGTACACCGGGGAGCTGTTTTTT. Protein product: CASSLNGFGGYTGELFF. The full variable domain, in which reference TRBV5-1 and TRBJ2-2 provide the parts outside the CDR3, is KAGVTQTPRYLIKTRGQQVTLSCSPISGHRSVSWYQQTPGQGLQFLFEYFSETQRNKGNFPGRFSGRQFSNSRSEMNVSTLELGDSALYLCASSLNGFGGYTGELFFGEGSRLTVL.

This clone was seen only a few times. The genes are TRBV25-1 and TRBJ1-3; TRBD1 is a possible D gene (6 bases). This CDR3 spans 15 amino acids. CDR1 MGHDK and CDR2 SYGVNS come from the germline V gene. V was cut by 6 bases and J by 4 bases, with 16 bases left in between. In DNA form, the CDR3 reads TGTGCCAGCAGAAACAGGGAAGTTAACGGAAACACCATATATTTT. Translating gives CASRNREVNGNTIYF.

The chain links TRBV5-1 to TRBJ2-5; D ambiguous. TRBJ2-7 explains the end of the DNA better; the J call may be wrong. This CDR3 has 13 amino acids. Germline V gene lookup returns CDR1 SGHRS and CDR2 YFSETQ. The CDR3 DNA is TGCGCCAGCAGCTTTAAGCCTAGAGACGAGCAGTACTTC. Its translation: CASSFKPRDEQYF.